This passage covers 5 T cell receptor beta chains from one sample sequenced in a study of T-cell reconstitution after alpha-beta-depleted transplantation in children. Preparation of the TCRbeta library was carried out with unique molecular identifiers. MiXCR was run by TCRdb on the PCR reads, yielding one entry per CDR3 protein. Seen here are nearly 550,000 distinct CDR3 sequences, 18% observed once, and the top ten hold 3.3%. The material sequenced was PBMCs from the stem cell graft donor, taken from the stem cell graft. The receptors stem from a human donor who donated a stem cell graft to a child with acute lymphoblastic leukemia.

There are a few counts of this clonotype. The rearrangement uses TRBV5-1 and TRBJ2-7; D gene unclear. Trimming stripped 0 bases from V and 4 bases from J, with 17 bases between. The CDR3 has 16 amino acids. In germline, CDR1 is SGHRS, CDR2 YFSETQ. For the CDR3, the DNA is TGCGCCAGCAGCTTGGATGGGCGGCTAAATTCGTACGAGCAGTACTTC. Its translation is CASSLDGRLNSYEQYF.

This chain links TRBV11-2 with TRBJ2-7, with TRBD2 matching 7 bases. Trimming at V came to 1 base and at J to 4 bases, leaving 10 bases not matched to a gene. From germline, CDR1 is SGHAT and CDR2 FQNNGV. The CDR3 sequence is 16 residues long. The CDR3 bases are TGTGCCAGCAGCTTAGTGGGTGGCGGGAGAGTGTACGAGCAGTACTTC. Translating gives CASSLVGGGRVYEQYF.

The chain is built from TRBV5-1 and TRBJ2-7; D is undetermined. Per germline, CDR1 SGHRS and CDR2 YFSETQ. Trimming pared 5 bases from V and 5 bases from J, leaving 17 bases between. This CDR3 comprises 14 residues. This chain's CDR3 is CASSSLFNTHEQYF. CDR3 coding DNA: TGCGCCAGCAGTTCCCTTTTTAATACCCACGAGCAGTACTTC.

V gene TRBV29-1 combines with J gene TRBJ2-1; the match to TRBD2 covers 12 bases. CDR1 SQVTM and CDR2 ANQGSEA come from the germline V gene. This CDR3 contains 13 residues. The V segment lost 4 bases and the J segment 6 bases; nucleotides outside the gene matches: 1. The CDR3 region has the DNA TGCAGCGTTGGGGGACTAGCGGGCAATGAGCAGTTCTTC. It translates to CSVGGLAGNEQFF.

The chain uses TRBV4-1 and TRBJ1-2, with 8 bases fitting TRBD1. Germline V lookup: CDR1 MGHRA, CDR2 YSYEKL. The trim removed 1 base at V and 3 bases at J, leaving 7 bases unmatched. CDR3 length equals 16 residues. The CDR3 DNA follows: TGCGCCAGCAGCCAAGTCGCCGCAGGGGGCGACTATGGCTACACCTTC. Residues: CASSQVAAGGDYGYTF.